The rows below give T cell receptor beta chains drawn from one sample of a study of T cells in Graves' hyperthyroidism and ophthalmopathy. TCRdb redid the calling of the multiplex PCR reads with MiXCR, one entry per CDR3 protein. The sample includes approximately 400,000 distinct CDR3 sequences, about 13% of them seen just once. Sequencing was done on a sample of blood. The receptors here all came from a man in his thirties or forties with Graves' hyperthyroidism that later progressed to Graves' ophthalmopathy. Both conserved end residues are part of each CDR3. D genes are given only for firm matches. Expanded clones are given a class, and other clones once, few, many or no size at all.

j_gene: TRBJ2-7
abundance: many
d_gene: .
v_gene: TRBV7-9
CDR3aa: CASSLNPGRIEQYF
CDR3nt: TGTGCCAGCAGCTTAAACCCAGGACGGATCGAGCAGTACTTC

j_gene: TRBJ2-7
abundance: many
d_gene: .
v_gene: TRBV7-9
CDR3aa: CASSLDPGPSYEQYF
CDR3nt: TGTGCCAGCAGCTTAGATCCAGGCCCTAGCTACGAGCAGTACTTC

j_gene: TRBJ2-7
abundance: .
d_gene: .
v_gene: TRBV6-6
CDR3aa: CASSYSQWDYEQYF
CDR3nt: TGTGCCAGCAGTTACTCTCAGTGGGACTACGAGCAGTACTTC

j_gene: TRBJ2-7
abundance: many
d_gene: .
v_gene: TRBV12-3/TRBV12-4
CDR3aa: CASSGGSGGPQQYF
CDR3nt: TGTGCCAGCAGTGGGGGAAGTGGGGGCCCCCAGCAGTACTTC

j_gene: TRBJ1-2
abundance: many
d_gene: TRBD1
v_gene: TRBV7-8
CDR3aa: CASSLRDRANYGYTF
CDR3nt: TGTGCCAGCAGCCTACGGGACAGGGCTAACTATGGCTACACCTTC

j_gene: TRBJ2-3
abundance: few
d_gene: .
v_gene: TRBV4-1
CDR3aa: CASSRRAYNTDTQYF
CDR3nt: TGCGCCAGCAGCCGCAGGGCATATAACACAGATACGCAGTATTTT

j_gene: TRBJ2-6
abundance: .
d_gene: .
v_gene: TRBV7-6
CDR3aa: CASSLLRGTRSGANVLTF
CDR3nt: TGTGCCAGCAGCCTCCTCAGAGGGACGAGGTCTGGGGCCAACGTCCTGACTTTC

j_gene: TRBJ1-2
abundance: many
d_gene: TRBD1
v_gene: TRBV12-3/TRBV12-4
CDR3aa: CASSQGQNYGYTF
CDR3nt: TGTGCCAGCAGCCAGGGACAGAACTATGGCTACACCTTC

j_gene: TRBJ2-1
abundance: many
d_gene: TRBD2
v_gene: TRBV30
CDR3aa: CAWRASGGPGEQFF
CDR3nt: TGTGCCTGGAGAGCCAGCGGGGGGCCAGGTGAGCAGTTCTTC

j_gene: TRBJ2-2
abundance: many
d_gene: .
v_gene: TRBV6-5
CDR3aa: CASSYSYTGELFF
CDR3nt: TGTGCCAGCAGTTACTCGTACACCGGGGAGCTGTTTTTT

j_gene: TRBJ1-6
abundance: many
d_gene: .
v_gene: TRBV3-1
CDR3aa: CASSQESFNSPLHF
CDR3nt: TGTGCCAGCAGCCAAGAGTCCTTTAATTCACCCCTCCACTTT

j_gene: TRBJ1-2
abundance: .
d_gene: .
v_gene: TRBV11-2
CDR3aa: CASSSIQGSNYGYTF
CDR3nt: TGTGCCAGCAGCTCAATTCAGGGGTCTAACTATGGCTACACCTTC

j_gene: TRBJ1-1
abundance: many
d_gene: .
v_gene: TRBV3-1
CDR3aa: CASSPRLNTEAFF
CDR3nt: TGTGCCAGCAGTCCCCGCCTGAACACTGAAGCTTTCTTT

j_gene: TRBJ1-2
abundance: few
d_gene: TRBD1
v_gene: TRBV10-3
CDR3aa: CAIDDRAFGYTF
CDR3nt: TGTGCCATCGACGACAGGGCGTTTGGCTACACCTTC

j_gene: TRBJ2-1
abundance: many
d_gene: TRBD1
v_gene: TRBV3-1
CDR3aa: CASSLQQGGEQFF
CDR3nt: TGTGCCAGCAGCCTTCAACAGGGGGGTGAGCAGTTCTTC

j_gene: TRBJ2-7
abundance: .
d_gene: .
v_gene: TRBV27
CDR3aa: CASSLGGTRDEQYF
CDR3nt: TGTGCCAGCAGTTTAGGCGGTACGCGGGACGAGCAGTACTTC

j_gene: TRBJ1-2
abundance: many
d_gene: TRBD1
v_gene: TRBV6-1
CDR3aa: CASSDYRTGRNYGYTF
CDR3nt: TGTGCCAGCAGTGATTACCGGACAGGGAGGAACTATGGCTACACCTTC

j_gene: TRBJ1-5
abundance: many
d_gene: .
v_gene: TRBV2
CDR3aa: CASSGVGGSEPQHF
CDR3nt: TGTGCCAGCAGTGGGGTCGGAGGGAGCGAGCCCCAGCATTTT